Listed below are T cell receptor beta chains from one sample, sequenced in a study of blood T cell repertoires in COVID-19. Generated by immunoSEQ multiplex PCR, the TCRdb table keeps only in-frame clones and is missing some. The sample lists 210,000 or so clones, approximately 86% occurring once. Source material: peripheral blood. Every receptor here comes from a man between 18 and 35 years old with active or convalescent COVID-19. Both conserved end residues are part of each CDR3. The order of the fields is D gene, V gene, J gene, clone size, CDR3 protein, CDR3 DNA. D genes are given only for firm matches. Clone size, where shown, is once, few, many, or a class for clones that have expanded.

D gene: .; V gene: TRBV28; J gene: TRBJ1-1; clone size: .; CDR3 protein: CASGTGRYTEAFF; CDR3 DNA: TGTGCCAGTGGAACAGGTCGATACACTGAAGCTTTCTTT
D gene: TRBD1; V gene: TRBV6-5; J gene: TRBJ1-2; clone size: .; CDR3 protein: CASTYYQGADGYTF; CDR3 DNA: TGTGCCAGCACTTATTACCAGGGGGCAGATGGCTACACCTTC
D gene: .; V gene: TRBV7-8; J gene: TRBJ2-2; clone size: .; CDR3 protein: CASSFNGANTGELFF; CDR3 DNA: TGTGCCAGCAGCTTTAACGGGGCGAACACCGGGGAGCTGTTTTTT
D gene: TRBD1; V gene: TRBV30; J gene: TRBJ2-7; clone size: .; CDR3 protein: CAWSPLDRGLEYF; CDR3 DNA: TGTGCCTGGAGTCCCCTCGACAGGGGTCTTGAGTACTTC
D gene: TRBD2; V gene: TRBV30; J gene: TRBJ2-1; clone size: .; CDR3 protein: CAWSTTSADNEQFF; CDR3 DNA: TGTGCCTGGAGTACGACTAGCGCAGACAATGAGCAGTTCTTC
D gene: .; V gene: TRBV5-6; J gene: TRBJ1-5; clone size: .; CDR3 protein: CASSGQGNNQPQHF; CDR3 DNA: TGTGCCAGCAGCGGGCAGGGGAACAATCAGCCCCAGCATTTT
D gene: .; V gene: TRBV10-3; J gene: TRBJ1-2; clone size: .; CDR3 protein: CAISESIRDGYTF; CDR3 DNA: TGTGCCATCAGTGAGTCGATCCGGGATGGCTACACCTTC
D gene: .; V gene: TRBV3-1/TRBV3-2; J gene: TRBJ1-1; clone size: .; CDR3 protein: CASSRPNTEAFF; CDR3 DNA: TGTGCCAGCAGCCGGCCGAACACTGAAGCTTTCTTT
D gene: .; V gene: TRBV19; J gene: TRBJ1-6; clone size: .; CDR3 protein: CASSIDRPSPLHF; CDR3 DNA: TGTGCCAGTAGTATAGATCGTCCTTCACCCCTCCACTTT
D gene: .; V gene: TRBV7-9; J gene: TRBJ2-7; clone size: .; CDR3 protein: CASSLVQGLSYEQYF; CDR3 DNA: TGTGCCAGCAGCTTAGTGCAGGGTTTGAGCTACGAGCAGTACTTC
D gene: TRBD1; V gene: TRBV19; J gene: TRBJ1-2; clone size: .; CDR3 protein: CASSIDRDRSEDYYGYTF; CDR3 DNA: TGTGCCAGTAGTATCGACCGGGACAGGAGTGAAGACTACTATGGCTACACCTTC
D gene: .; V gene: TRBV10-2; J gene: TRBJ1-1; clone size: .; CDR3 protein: CASSWLNTEAFF; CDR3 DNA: TGCGCCAGCAGCTGGCTGAACACTGAAGCTTTCTTT
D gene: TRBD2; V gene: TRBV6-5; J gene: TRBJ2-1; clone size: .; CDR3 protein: CAGHQGLAGNEQFF; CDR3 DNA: TGTGCCGGCCACCAGGGACTAGCAGGCAATGAGCAGTTCTTC
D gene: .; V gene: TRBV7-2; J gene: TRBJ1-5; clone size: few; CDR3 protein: CASSLDRNQPQHF; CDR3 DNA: TGTGCCAGCAGCTTAGACCGGAATCAGCCCCAGCATTTT
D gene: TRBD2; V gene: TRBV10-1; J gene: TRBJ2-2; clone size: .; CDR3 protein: CASSPPGLAGGNTGELFF; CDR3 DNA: TGCGCCAGCAGTCCACCGGGACTAGCGGGAGGGAACACCGGGGAGCTGTTTTTT
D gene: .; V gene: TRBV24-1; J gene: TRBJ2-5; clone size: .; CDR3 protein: CATSDRSGLPQETQYF; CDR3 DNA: TGTGCCACCAGTGATCGATCGGGACTTCCACAAGAGACCCAGTACTTC
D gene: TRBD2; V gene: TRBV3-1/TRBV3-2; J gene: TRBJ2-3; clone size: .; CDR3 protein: CASSLGLAGGADTQYF; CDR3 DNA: TGTGCCAGCAGCCTCGGACTAGCGGGAGGCGCAGATACGCAGTATTTT
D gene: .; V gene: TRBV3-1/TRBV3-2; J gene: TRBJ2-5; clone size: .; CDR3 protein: CASSRGFFRGETQYF; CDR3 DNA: TGTGCCAGCAGCCGTGGGTTCTTTCGCGGGGAGACCCAGTACTTC
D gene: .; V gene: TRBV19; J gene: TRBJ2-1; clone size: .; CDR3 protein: CASSKQAISSYNEQFF; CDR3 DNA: TGTGCCAGTAGTAAACAGGCTATTAGCTCCTACAATGAGCAGTTCTTC
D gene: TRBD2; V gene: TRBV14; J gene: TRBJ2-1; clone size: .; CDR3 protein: CASRFSGSSEQFF; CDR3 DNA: TGTGCCAGCAGGTTCAGCGGGAGCAGTGAGCAGTTCTTC
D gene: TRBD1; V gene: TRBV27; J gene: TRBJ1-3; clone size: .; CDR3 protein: CASKRQGGRNTIYF; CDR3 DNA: TGTGCCAGCAAGCGACAGGGGGGTCGAAACACCATATATTTT
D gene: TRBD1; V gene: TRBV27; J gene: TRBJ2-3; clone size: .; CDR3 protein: CASSFSAGGPDTQYF; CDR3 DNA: TGTGCCAGCAGTTTTTCGGCAGGGGGCCCAGATACGCAGTATTTT
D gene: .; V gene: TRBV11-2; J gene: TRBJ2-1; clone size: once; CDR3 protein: CASSFVSSSYNEQFF; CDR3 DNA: TGTGCCAGCAGCTTCGTCTCCAGCTCCTACAATGAGCAGTTCTTC
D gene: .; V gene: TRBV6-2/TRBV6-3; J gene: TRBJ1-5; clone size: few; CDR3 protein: CASSYLVGNQPQHF; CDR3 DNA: TGTGCCAGCAGTTACCTTGTCGGGAATCAGCCCCAGCATTTT
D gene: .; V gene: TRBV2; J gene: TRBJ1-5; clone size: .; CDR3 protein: CASSGWQGYQPQHF; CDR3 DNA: TGTGCCAGCAGTGGGTGGCAGGGTTACCAGCCCCAGCATTTT
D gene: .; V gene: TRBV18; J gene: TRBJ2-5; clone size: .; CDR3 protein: CASAKGSGRETQYF; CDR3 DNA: TGTGCCAGCGCAAAGGGCAGCGGTAGAGAGACCCAGTACTTC
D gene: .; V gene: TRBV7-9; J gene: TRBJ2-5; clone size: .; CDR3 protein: CASSLGGLQETQYF; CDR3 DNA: TGTGCCAGCAGCTTAGGAGGGCTCCAAGAGACCCAGTACTTC
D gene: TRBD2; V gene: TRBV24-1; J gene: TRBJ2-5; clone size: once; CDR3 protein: CATSGPHLAGVQETQYF; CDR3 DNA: TGTGCCACCAGCGGCCCCCATCTAGCGGGAGTGCAAGAGACCCAGTACTTC
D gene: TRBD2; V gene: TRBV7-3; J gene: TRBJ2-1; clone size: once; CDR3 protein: CASSPTSGRSNEQFF; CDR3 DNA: TGTGCCAGCAGCCCGACTAGCGGGAGGAGCAATGAGCAGTTCTTC
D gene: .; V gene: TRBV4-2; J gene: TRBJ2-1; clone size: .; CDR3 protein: CASSQTGLLSYNEQFF; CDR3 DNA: TGTGCCAGCAGCCAAACAGGTCTTTTATCCTACAATGAGCAGTTCTTC
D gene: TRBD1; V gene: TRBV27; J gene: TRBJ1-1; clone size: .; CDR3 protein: CASSWTGLASTNTEAFF; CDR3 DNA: TGTGCCAGCAGTTGGACAGGGTTAGCTTCGACAAACACTGAAGCTTTCTTT
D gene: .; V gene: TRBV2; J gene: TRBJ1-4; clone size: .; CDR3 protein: CASRGGGAGVFEKLFF; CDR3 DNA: TGTGCCAGCAGGGGCGGCGGGGCCGGGGTTTTCGAAAAACTGTTTTTT
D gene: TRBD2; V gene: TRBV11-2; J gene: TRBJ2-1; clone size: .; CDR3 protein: CASSLEVTSGNEQFF; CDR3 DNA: TGTGCCAGCAGCTTAGAGGTTACTAGCGGGAATGAGCAGTTCTTC
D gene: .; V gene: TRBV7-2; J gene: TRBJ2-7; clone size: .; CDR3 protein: CASSFGSGEQYF; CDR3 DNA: TGTGCCAGCAGCTTTGGCTCGGGCGAGCAGTACTTC
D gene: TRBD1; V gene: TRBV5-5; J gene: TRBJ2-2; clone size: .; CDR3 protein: CASSPDRPGELFF; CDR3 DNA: TGTGCCAGCAGTCCGGACAGGCCCGGGGAGCTGTTTTTT
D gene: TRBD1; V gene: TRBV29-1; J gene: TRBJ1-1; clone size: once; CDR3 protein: CSAAGQANTEAFF; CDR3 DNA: TGCAGCGCAGCGGGACAGGCGAACACTGAAGCTTTCTTT
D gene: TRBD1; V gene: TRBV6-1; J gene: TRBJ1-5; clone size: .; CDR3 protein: CASSEGQGYRQPQHF; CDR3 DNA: TGTGCCAGCAGTGAGGGACAGGGATATCGACAGCCCCAGCATTTT
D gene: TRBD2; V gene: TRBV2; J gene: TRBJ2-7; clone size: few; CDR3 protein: CASSTSGTFEQYF; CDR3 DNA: TGTGCCAGCAGTACTAGCGGAACCTTCGAGCAGTACTTC
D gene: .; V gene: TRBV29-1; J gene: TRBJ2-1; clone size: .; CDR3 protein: CSVDYRYNEQFF; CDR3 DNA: TGCAGCGTTGATTACAGGTACAATGAGCAGTTCTTC
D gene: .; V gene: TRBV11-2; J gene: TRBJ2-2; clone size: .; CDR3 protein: CASSPFVGGPNTGELFF; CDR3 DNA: TGTGCCAGCAGCCCGTTTGTTGGAGGACCGAACACCGGGGAGCTGTTTTTT
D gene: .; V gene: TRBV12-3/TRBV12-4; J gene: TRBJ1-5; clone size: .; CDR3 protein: CASSQGGPQHF; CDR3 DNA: TGTGCCAGCAGTCAGGGTGGGCCCCAGCATTTT
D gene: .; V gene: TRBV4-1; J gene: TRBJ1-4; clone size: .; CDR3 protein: CASSQDGRNEKLFF; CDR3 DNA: TGCGCCAGCAGCCAAGATGGCAGAAATGAAAAACTGTTTTTT